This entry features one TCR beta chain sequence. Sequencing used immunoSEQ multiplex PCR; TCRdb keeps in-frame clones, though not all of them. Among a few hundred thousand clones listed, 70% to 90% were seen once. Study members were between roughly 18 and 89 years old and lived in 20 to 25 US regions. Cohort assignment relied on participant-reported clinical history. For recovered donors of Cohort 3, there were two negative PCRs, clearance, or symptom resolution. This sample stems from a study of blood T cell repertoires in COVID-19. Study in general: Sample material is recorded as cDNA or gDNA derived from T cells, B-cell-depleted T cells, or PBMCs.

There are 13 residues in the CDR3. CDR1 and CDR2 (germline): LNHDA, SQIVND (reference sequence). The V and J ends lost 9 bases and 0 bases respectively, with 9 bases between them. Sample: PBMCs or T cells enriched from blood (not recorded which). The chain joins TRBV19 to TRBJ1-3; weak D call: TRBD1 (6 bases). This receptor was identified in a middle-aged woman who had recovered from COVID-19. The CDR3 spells CASTDSSGNTIYF. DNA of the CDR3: TGTGCCAGCACGGACAGCTCTGGAAACACCATATATTTT.